These 23 T cell receptor beta chains were all obtained from the same sample, sequenced in a study of cytotoxic CD8 clonotypes in ibrutinib-treated CLL. TCRdb keeps only in-frame clones here, not all; method: immunoSEQ multiplex PCR. The sample holds nearly 85,000 clones, 70% to 80% seen once. Material: PBMCs, obtained after 12 months of ibrutinib treatment. The receptors were sampled from a human donor with chronic lymphocytic leukemia.

V usage is TRBV19 and J usage is TRBJ1-5; maybe TRBD1 (6 bases). The CDR3 loop spans 15 amino acids. The germline V gene has CDR1 LNHDA and CDR2 SQIVND (reference sequence). The ends were cut back, 3 bases at V and 0 bases at J, with 9 bases in the middle. This CDR3 is CASSMGADSNQPQHF. The CDR3 nucleotides are TGTGCCAGTAGTATGGGGGCAGATAGCAATCAGCCCCAGCATTTT.

V gene TRBV9 combines with J gene TRBJ2-5; D is perhaps TRBD1 or TRBD2 (6 bases each). Germline V CDR1 and CDR2: SGDLS, YYNGEE. The V and J ends lost 7 bases and 4 bases respectively, with 11 bases between them. CDR3 length: 12 residues. CDR3 in DNA: TGTGCCAGCCGGGGGCCCGGAGAGACCCAGTACTTC. As protein: CASRGPGETQYF.

V is TRBV4-2 and J is TRBJ1-5; TRBD1 agrees at 7 bases. CDR3 length: 16 amino acids. CDR1 is LGHNA and CDR2 is YNFKEQ in the germline V gene. V dropped 2 bases and J dropped 3; count of bases not matched to a gene: 7. Here the CDR3 DNA reads TGTGCCAGCAGCCAACCCGACAGGGCCCCCAATCAGCCCCAGCATTTT. This encodes CASSQPDRAPNQPQHF.

This rearrangement joins TRBV28 to TRBJ2-5, with D possibly TRBD2 on 6 matching bases. The CDR3 has 16 amino acids. Germline loops: CDR1 MDHEN, CDR2 SYDVKM. The V and J ends lost 1 base and 0 bases respectively, with 12 bases between them. The CDR3 sequence is CASSLSGGAYQETQYF. In nucleotides, the CDR3 is TGTGCCAGCAGTTTATCGGGCGGGGCTTACCAAGAGACCCAGTACTTC.

This chain joins TRBV19 and TRBJ1-2; D not certain. Germline V gene sequence: CDR1 LNHDA, CDR2 SQIVND (reference sequence). V lost 3 bases and J 7 bases, leaving 12 bases between the germline ends. This CDR3 is 13 amino acids long. Written as DNA, the CDR3 is TGTGCCAGTAGTATTAACGACGGCGGTGGCTACACCTTC. The encoded protein is CASSINDGGGYTF.

The chain uses TRBV6-1 and TRBJ1-1; D call uncertain. The CDR3 has 13 residues. V lost 6 bases and J 1 base, leaving 9 bases between the germline ends. Germline loops: CDR1 MNHNS, CDR2 SASEGT. CDR3 nucleotide sequence: TGTGCCAGCAGACGACGAAGGAACACTGAAGCTTTCTTT. Residues: CASRRRRNTEAFF.

This sequence joins TRBV7-2 and TRBJ1-1, with D perhaps TRBD1 (5 bases). The length of the CDR3 is 15 residues. Trimming left V 4 bases short and J 0 bases short, with 12 bases between. Germline assignment: CDR1 SGHTA and CDR2 FQGNSA. The chain's CDR3 is CASSSPTGLNTEAFF. DNA of the CDR3: TGTGCCAGCAGCTCACCAACAGGCCTGAACACTGAAGCTTTCTTT.

V usage is TRBV19 and J usage is TRBJ2-6, with 9 bases that match TRBD1. The CDR3 totals 16 residues. The trim removed 5 bases at V and 3 bases at J, leaving 5 bases unmatched. Germline CDR1 is LNHDA and CDR2 is SQIVND (reference sequence). The CDR3 DNA follows: TGTGCCAGTAGTCCACAGGGGGCGCGTGGGGCCAACGTCCTGACTTTC. Translating it yields CASSPQGARGANVLTF.

This chain links TRBV28 with TRBJ2-3; D is uncertain. CDR3 length: 12 residues. Trimming stripped 3 bases from V and 7 bases from J, with 8 bases between. CDR1 is MDHEN, CDR2 SYDVKM, per germline. The CDR3 region has the DNA TGTGCCAGCAGTTTTGCTAGGAATACGCAGTATTTT. Residues: CASSFARNTQYF. Drawing the rest from reference TRBV28 and TRBJ2-3, the complete variable domain is DVKVTQSSRYLVKRTGEKVFLECVQDMDHENMFWYRQDPGLGLRLIYFSYDVKMKEKGDIPEGYSVSREKKERFSLILESASTNQTSMYLCASSFARNTQYFGPGTRLTVL.

The rearrangement uses TRBV27 and TRBJ1-5, with D unresolved. Germline V lookup: CDR1 MNHEY, CDR2 SMNVEV (reference sequence). CDR3 length: 13 amino acids. V gave up 1 base and J gave up 3 bases, with 4 bases separating them. The CDR3 region is CASSLYPNQPQHF. CDR3 DNA sequence: TGTGCCAGCAGTTTATACCCCAATCAGCCCCAGCATTTT.

The CDR3 DNA sequence: TGTGCCAGCAGTTCCGACCAACGACAGGGGGCTTGGGAGACCCAGTACTTC. As protein: CASSSDQRQGAWETQYF. The J gene is TRBJ2-5, the V gene TRBV27; the match to TRBD1 covers 10 bases. The V gene's germline CDR1 is MNHEY and CDR2 SMNVEV (reference sequence). CDR3 length: 17 residues. J was trimmed by 5 bases and V by 4 bases; bases with no gene match: 13.

J is TRBJ2-5 and V is TRBV7-3; a possible D gene is TRBD1 (6 bases). Germline loops: CDR1 SGHTA, CDR2 FQGTGA. The CDR3 sequence is 14 residues long. V lost 9 bases, J lost 5 bases, and 19 bases lay in between. CDR3 DNA sequence: TGTGCCAGTGGGGCGAGCCCGAGGGGGGAGACCCAGTACTTC. Translating it yields CASGASPRGETQYF.

The gene calls are TRBV7-3 and TRBJ2-7, with D unclear. The CDR3 is 12 residues long. Looked up from germline, CDR1 is SGHTA and CDR2 is FQGTGA. V gave up 7 bases and J gave up 5 bases, with 12 bases separating them. This CDR3 reads CASTPAKNEQYF. For the CDR3, the DNA is TGTGCCAGCACCCCCGCGAAGAACGAGCAGTACTTC. Full variable domain (rest looked up from reference TRBV7-3 and TRBJ2-7): GAGVSQTPSNKVTEKGKYVELRCDPISGHTALYWYRQSLGQGPEFLIYFQGTGAADDSGLPNDRFFAVRPEGSVSTLKIQRTERGDSAVYLCASTPAKNEQYFGPGTRLTVT.

This clone was seen a handful of times. The V and J genes are TRBV7-9 and TRBJ2-6; TRBD2 is a possible D gene (5 bases). The ends were cut back, 5 bases at V and 4 bases at J, with 12 bases in the middle. Germline V lookup: CDR1 SEHNR, CDR2 FQNEAQ (reference sequence). The CDR3 totals 15 residues. CDR3 nucleotide sequence: TGTGCCAGCAGCCCCCAGCTAGCCGGGGCCAACGTCCTGACTTTC. Protein: CASSPQLAGANVLTF.

The chain couples TRBV19 to TRBJ1-5; D gene uncertain. Germline V lookup: CDR1 LNHDA, CDR2 SQIVND (reference sequence). V was pared by 3 bases and J by 1 base, with 13 bases between. The CDR3 runs 16 residues. In DNA, the CDR3 is TGTGCCAGTAGTATCCCTGGGCTTGGGAGCAATCAGCCCCAGCATTTT. It yields the protein CASSIPGLGSNQPQHF.

The rearrangement joins TRBV11-2 to TRBJ2-7; D may correspond to TRBD1 or TRBD2 (5 bases each). This CDR3 is built from 14 residues. V lost 5 bases and J lost 2, with 13 bases in between. Germline CDR1 and CDR2: SGHAT and FQNNGV. CDR3 sequence (DNA): TGTGCCAGCAGCCCCGGGGCAGGGCCCTACGAGCAGTACTTC. As protein: CASSPGAGPYEQYF.

The J gene is TRBJ2-3, the V gene TRBV18, with D possibly called TRBD1 or TRBD2 (6 bases each). Between the trimmed V and J ends, which lost 3 bases and 5 bases, there was a span of 12 bases. This CDR3 comprises 14 residues. Germline V lookup: CDR1 KGHSH, CDR2 LQKENI. CDR3 protein: CASSPPGEVDTQYF. In DNA, the CDR3 is TGTGCCAGCTCACCCCCAGGGGAGGTAGATACGCAGTATTTT.

The V call is TRBV28, the J call TRBJ1-3, with D perhaps TRBD1 (6 bases). The CDR3 totals 15 residues. Trimming removed 9 bases from V and 0 bases from J, with 15 bases in between. Per the germline V gene, CDR1 is MDHEN and CDR2 is SYDVKM. The CDR3 sequence: CASGGGGPSGNTIYF. CDR3 coding DNA: TGTGCCAGTGGAGGGGGAGGTCCCTCTGGAAACACCATATATTTT.

The chain uses TRBV18 and TRBJ2-3; D perhaps matches TRBD2 (5 bases). This CDR3 has 16 residues. The germline V gene encodes CDR1 KGHSH and CDR2 LQKENI. Deletions cut 5 bases from V and 4 bases from J, with 19 bases between. The CDR3 loop reads CASSSAWASRADTQYF. CDR3 DNA sequence: TGTGCCAGCTCAAGCGCGTGGGCTAGCCGCGCAGATACGCAGTATTTT.

CDR3 sequence: CASSLVGPYTETQYF. Here the CDR3 DNA reads TGTGCCAGCAGCTTAGTGGGCCCTTACACGGAGACCCAGTACTTC. The J gene is TRBJ2-5, the V gene TRBV7-2; D is uncertain. Germline CDR1 SGHTA, CDR2 FQGNSA. Between the trimmed V and J ends, which lost 1 base and 5 bases, there was a span of 14 bases. CDR3 length: 15 amino acids.

The chain is built from TRBV28 and TRBJ2-3; tentative D call: TRBD2 (6 bases). This CDR3 is 17 amino acids long. Trimming removed 5 bases at V and 4 bases at J, with 22 bases between. Germline CDR1 reads MDHEN; CDR2 reads SYDVKM. The CDR3 is CASSALLGGTNPDTQYF. Written as DNA, the CDR3 is TGTGCCAGCAGTGCCCTCCTGGGCGGGACGAATCCAGATACGCAGTATTTT.

The V call is TRBV11-2, the J call TRBJ2-7, with D possibly being TRBD2 (5 bases). Per germline, CDR1 SGHAT and CDR2 FQNNGV. Trimming cost V 6 bases and J 0 bases, with 9 bases left between them. This CDR3 is built from 13 residues. The CDR3, as DNA: TGTGCCAGCAGACGGGATAACTCCTACGAGCAGTACTTC. Translation gives CASRRDNSYEQYF. The full variable domain, with the rest looked up from reference TRBV11-2 and TRBJ2-7, is EAGVAQSPRYKIIEKRQSVAFWCNPISGHATLYWYQQILGQGPKLLIQFQNNGVVDDSQLPKDRFSAERLKGVDSTLKIQPAKLEDSAVYLCASRRDNSYEQYFGPGTRLTVT.

The chain uses TRBV6-5 and TRBJ2-5; 8 bases are shared with TRBD1. The germline CDR1 and CDR2 sequences are MNHEY and SVGAGI. Trimming removed 7 bases from V and 6 bases from J; junction bases left unmatched: 4. CDR3 size: 12 residues. CDR3 loop: CASTGGGQTQYF. The CDR3 coding sequence is TGTGCCAGCACAGGGGGCGGACAGACCCAGTACTTC.